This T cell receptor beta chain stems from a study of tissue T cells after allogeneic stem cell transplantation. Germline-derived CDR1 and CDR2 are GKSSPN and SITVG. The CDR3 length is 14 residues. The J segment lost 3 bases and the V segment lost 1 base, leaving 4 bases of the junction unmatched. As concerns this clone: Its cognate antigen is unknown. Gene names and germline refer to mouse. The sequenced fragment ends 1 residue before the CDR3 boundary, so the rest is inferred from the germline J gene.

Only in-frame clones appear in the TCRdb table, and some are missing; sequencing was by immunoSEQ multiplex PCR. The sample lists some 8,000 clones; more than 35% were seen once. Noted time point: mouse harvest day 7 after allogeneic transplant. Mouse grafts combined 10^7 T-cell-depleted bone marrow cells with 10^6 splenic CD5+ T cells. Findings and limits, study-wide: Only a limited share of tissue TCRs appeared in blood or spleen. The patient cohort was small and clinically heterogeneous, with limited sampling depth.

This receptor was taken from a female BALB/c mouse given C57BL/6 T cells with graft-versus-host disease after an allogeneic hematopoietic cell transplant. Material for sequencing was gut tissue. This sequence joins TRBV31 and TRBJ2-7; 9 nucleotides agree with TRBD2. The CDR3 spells CAWSPGLGDYEQYF. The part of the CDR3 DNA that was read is TGTGCCTGGAGTCCGGGACTGGGAGACTATGAACAGTAC.